The rows below give T cell receptor beta chains drawn from one sample of a study of blood T cell repertoires in COVID-19. The data were produced by immunoSEQ multiplex PCR, yet TCRdb's version contains in-frame clones alone and is incomplete. The sample holds some 150,000 clones; about nine tenths are singletons and the top ten take roughly 2.5%. Source material: peripheral blood. The source of these receptors is a man aged 45-65 years with active COVID-19. Both conserved end residues are part of each CDR3. The order of the fields is J gene, clone size, D gene, V gene, CDR3 DNA, CDR3 protein. A D gene is named only where the DNA matches it firmly. Size is stated for part of the rows, as once, few or many counts, or as a class when the clone is expanded.

TRBJ2-7	-	-	TRBV12-5	TGTGCTAGTGGTTCCCTCCGGAGGCCCCTCGAGCAGTACTTC	CASGSLRRPLEQYF
TRBJ1-3	-	TRBD1	TRBV9	TGTGCCAGCAGCGTCTCAGGGGGCGGCTCTGGAAACACCATATATTTT	CASSVSGGGSGNTIYF
TRBJ1-5	-	-	TRBV1	TGCACCAGCAGCCCCCCCGGGACAATTCCTTGGGACAATCAGCCCCAGCATTTT	CTSSPPGTIPWDNQPQHF
TRBJ1-6	-	TRBD1	TRBV27	TGTGCCAGCAGTCCTGGGACAGCAAGCTCCTATAATTCACCCCTCCACTTT	CASSPGTASSYNSPLHF
TRBJ1-5	once	-	TRBV15	TGTGCCATAAAGCGGGTTAGCAATCAGCCCCAGCATTTT	CAIKRVSNQPQHF
TRBJ1-4	-	TRBD1	TRBV4-1	TGCGCCAGCAGCCCAGACAGGGGCGGTGAAAAACTGTTTTTT	CASSPDRGGEKLFF
TRBJ2-3	-	-	TRBV2	TGTGCCAGCTCGGTAGCGGCTAGCACAGATACGCAGTATTTT	CASSVAASTDTQYF
TRBJ1-3	-	-	TRBV19	TGTGCCAGTAGCGAGAGTAACACCATATATTTT	CASSESNTIYF
TRBJ2-5	-	-	TRBV3-1/TRBV3-2	TGTGCCAGCAGAAGTCCCGGGACCCAGTACTTC	CASRSPGTQYF
TRBJ2-5	-	TRBD2	TRBV5-6	TGTGCCAGCAGCCCTGAGGGGACTAGCGGGGGGGCGGAGACCCAGTACTTC	CASSPEGTSGGAETQYF
TRBJ1-4	-	-	TRBV10-3	TGTGCCATCAGTCCATCTGGGACAAGTAATGAAAAACTGTTTTTT	CAISPSGTSNEKLFF
TRBJ1-6	once	TRBD1	TRBV5-1	TGCGCCAGCAGCTCGGGGACAGGGAGAATTTCCTATAATTCACCCCTCCACTTT	CASSSGTGRISYNSPLHF
TRBJ1-2	-	TRBD1	TRBV6-5	TGTGCCAGCAGACGACAGGGATCCTGGGGCTACACCTTC	CASRRQGSWGYTF
TRBJ1-1	-	-	TRBV3-1/TRBV3-2	TGTGCCAGCAGCCATGGGGGGAAGCCGGGGCGGAGGCTCACTGAAGCTTTCTTT	CASSHGGKPGRRLTEAFF
TRBJ2-3	once	TRBD2	TRBV9	TGTGCCAGCAGCGTAGGACTAGCGGGGGGCACAGATACGCAGTATTTT	CASSVGLAGGTDTQYF
TRBJ1-2	few	TRBD1	TRBV7-6	TGTGCCAGCAGCTTAGGAGGGACAGACTATGGCTACACCTTC	CASSLGGTDYGYTF
TRBJ2-5	-	-	TRBV13	TGTGCCAGCAGCCAACCGGGTGTAGGCTTTGGGACCCAGTACTTC	CASSQPGVGFGTQYF
TRBJ2-2	-	-	TRBV9	TGTGCCAGCAGCCCCGCCCGGGCAGGGTTTCCCGGGGAGCTGTTTTTT	CASSPARAGFPGELFF
TRBJ1-2	-	-	TRBV16	TGTGCCAGCAGCCAATCGAACAGGGCCTCTAATGGCTACACCTTC	CASSQSNRASNGYTF
TRBJ1-6	-	-	TRBV11-2	TGTGCCAGCAGCTTAGAGAGGGGGAGCAATTCACCCCTCCACTTT	CASSLERGSNSPLHF
TRBJ2-3	-	TRBD2	TRBV7-2	TGTGCCAGCAGCTTAGCCGGAGGACTAGCGGGGTTTGATACGCAGTATTTT	CASSLAGGLAGFDTQYF
TRBJ1-4	-	-	TRBV4-1	TGCGCCAGCAGCCAAGATCGGGGGGTAGCTAATGAAAAACTGTTTTTT	CASSQDRGVANEKLFF
TRBJ2-5	-	-	TRBV2	TGTGCCAGCAGTGAAGAGGACTATCCCCAAGAGACCCAGTACTTC	CASSEEDYPQETQYF
TRBJ1-5	many	-	TRBV2	TGTGCCAGCAGTGTCGCGATAAGCAATCAGCCCCAGCATTTT	CASSVAISNQPQHF
TRBJ2-3	-	TRBD2	TRBV14	TGTGCCAGCAGCCAAGTGCCCCGGGCCCTTAGCGGGGGACTTTATAGCACAGATACGCAGTATTTT	CASSQVPRALSGGLYSTDTQYF
TRBJ2-7	few	-	TRBV10-1	TGCGCCAGCAGCCTCCCGAAGCGGGCCTACGAGCAGTACTTC	CASSLPKRAYEQYF
TRBJ2-7	-	-	TRBV5-1	TGCGCCAGCAGCTTCCCTCGGGAGCAGTACTTC	CASSFPREQYF
TRBJ1-1	-	TRBD1	TRBV3-1/TRBV3-2	TGTGCCAGCAGCCAGGGGACAGGGGGCAAGGCTTTCTTT	CASSQGTGGKAFF
TRBJ2-7	-	-	TRBV7-2	TGTGCCAGCAGCTTATCCAACAGGGCCGAGCAGTACTTC	CASSLSNRAEQYF
TRBJ1-6	-	TRBD1	TRBV24-1	TGTGCCACCAGTGACCCGGACAGGGGATCACCCCTCCACTTT	CATSDPDRGSPLHF
TRBJ1-5	few	-	TRBV28	TGTGCCAGCAGCCGGTTGCCGGGGACGGGGGATCAGCCCCAGCATTTT	CASSRLPGTGDQPQHF
TRBJ1-1	-	-	TRBV6-5	TGTGCCAGCAGTTTCGCGACTCGGAGAGACACTGAAGCTTTCTTT	CASSFATRRDTEAFF
TRBJ2-3	-	-	TRBV6-5	TGTGCCAGCAGTTACGCTACCGGGCCTCAGGGGGATACGCAGTATTTT	CASSYATGPQGDTQYF
TRBJ2-7	-	-	TRBV7-2	TGTGCCAGCAGCTTATCGCAGGCGAGCTCCTACGAGCAGTACTTC	CASSLSQASSYEQYF
TRBJ2-5	once	TRBD1	TRBV3-1/TRBV3-2	TGTGCCAGCAGCCTAAACGGACAGGGCGGCGAGACCCAGTACTTC	CASSLNGQGGETQYF
TRBJ2-1	-	TRBD2	TRBV11-2	TGTGCCAGCAACCTAGGGGCGGGGGGATACAATGAGCAGTTCTTC	CASNLGAGGYNEQFF
TRBJ2-3	-	TRBD2	TRBV2	TGTGCCAGCAGTGAATGGGGGGGGAGCACAGATACGCAGTATTTT	CASSEWGGSTDTQYF
TRBJ2-5	-	TRBD2	TRBV7-2	TGTGCCAGCAGCCCACGGAATCTAGCGGGGGGGAAGACCCAGTACTTC	CASSPRNLAGGKTQYF
TRBJ1-1	-	-	TRBV20-1	TGCAGTGCTAGTCGGGGATTGTCCACTGAAGCTTTCTTT	CSASRGLSTEAFF
TRBJ1-6	-	-	TRBV27	TGTGCCAGCAGAGTAGGAGGGGCCTATAATTCACCCCTCCACTTT	CASRVGGAYNSPLHF
TRBJ1-4	-	TRBD1	TRBV11-2	TGTGCCAGCAGCTCCAGGGGGGAACCTTGGGGAAAACTGTTTTTT	CASSSRGEPWGKLFF
TRBJ2-6	-	-	TRBV4-1	TGCGCCAGCAGCCAAGAGGCCGGGGGTGGCAATGCTGGGGCCAACGTCCTGACTTTC	CASSQEAGGGNAGANVLTF
TRBJ2-2	once	TRBD1	TRBV4-1	TGCGCCAGCAGCCAAGAAGGGGGCGGCACCGGGGAGCTGTTTTTT	CASSQEGGGTGELFF
TRBJ1-6	-	TRBD1	TRBV5-1	TGCGCCAGCAGCTCGGACAGGGAAAGTTCACCCCTCCACTTT	CASSSDRESSPLHF
TRBJ1-5	-	TRBD1	TRBV5-4	TGTGCCAGCAGCTTGGACAGGGGGAATGGTCAGCCCCAGCATTTT	CASSLDRGNGQPQHF
TRBJ2-1	once	-	TRBV11-2	TGTGCCAGCAGCTTAGATAGCGGATTCTCCTACAATGAGCAGTTCTTC	CASSLDSGFSYNEQFF
TRBJ2-1	-	TRBD2	TRBV10-3	TGTGCCATCAGTGGTGGGGGACTAGCGGGGGTGAGCTCCTACAATGAGCAGTTCTTC	CAISGGGLAGVSSYNEQFF
TRBJ1-2	-	TRBD1	TRBV7-6	TGTGCCAGCAGCTTAGGTGGGGACAGGGGTAGCTATGGCTACACCTTC	CASSLGGDRGSYGYTF
TRBJ1-6	-	TRBD1	TRBV2	TGTGCCAGCAGTGAGGGACAGGGAAGGCTTTCACCCCTCCACTTT	CASSEGQGRLSPLHF
TRBJ1-2	-	TRBD1	TRBV5-6	TGTGCCAGCACAGGGGGATTGCTTCCTAACTATGGCTACACCTTC	CASTGGLLPNYGYTF